These 26 T cell receptor beta chains were sequenced from one sample in a study of cytomegalovirus exposure and HLA in healthy donors. 60 Vbeta and 13 Jbeta primers were used in PCR. Profiling relied on immunoSEQ multiplex PCR, and the TCRdb table lists in-frame clones only, not all of them. The sample lists around 160,000 clones; 75% to 90% were seen once. Source material: PBMCs. The receptors here all came from a man over 45 in good health and CMV-seropositive.

CDR3: CASSRDRIEQFF. In DNA form, the CDR3 reads TGTGCCAGCAGCCGGGACAGAATTGAGCAGTTCTTC. The chain has TRBV7-2 and TRBJ2-1, with 7 bases lining up with TRBD1. In germline, CDR1 is SGHTA, CDR2 FQGNSA. This CDR3 region has 12 residues. The J segment lost 9 bases and the V segment lost 5 bases, leaving 4 bases of the junction unmatched.

J is TRBJ2-5 and V is TRBV25-1, with D possibly matching TRBD1 (5 bases). Germline CDR1 is MGHDK and CDR2 is SYGVNS. V shed 3 bases and J shed 5 bases, with 13 bases lying between them. The CDR3 has 14 residues. The CDR3 spells CASSDGFKGETQYF. Written as DNA, the CDR3 is TGTGCCAGCAGTGATGGATTTAAGGGGGAGACCCAGTACTTC.

Concerning this clone itself: At one end, the junction sequence differs from germline, possibly due to a read error. This chain joins TRBV13 and TRBJ2-2; TRBD2 is a possible D gene (5 bases). CDR1 is PRHDT, CDR2 FYEKMQ, per germline (reference sequence). This CDR3 spans 14 amino acids. CDR3 nucleotide sequence: TGTGCCAGCAGCGCCGGGCCCAACACCGGGGAGCCGTTTTTT. This sequence encodes CASSAGPNTGEPFF.

J is TRBJ2-3 and V is TRBV9, with D possibly being TRBD1 (7 bases). CDR1 is SGDLS, CDR2 YYNGEE, per germline. The V end lost 0 bases, the J end lost 6 bases, and 14 bases lay between the germline ends. CDR3 size: 15 residues. The chain's CDR3 is CASSVVPTGTDTQYF. In DNA form, the CDR3 reads TGTGCCAGCAGCGTAGTCCCGACAGGGACTGATACGCAGTATTTT.

The chain carries TRBV19 and TRBJ2-3; D might be TRBD1 (6 bases). Trimming cost V 1 base and J 1 base, with 9 bases left between them. This CDR3 is 15 amino acids long. CDR1 and CDR2 (germline): LNHDA, SQIVND (reference sequence). The chain's CDR3 is CASSIGAGGTDTQYF. The CDR3 nucleotides read TGTGCCAGTAGTATAGGGGCAGGGGGCACAGATACGCAGTATTTT.

This clone appeared a few times. The chain couples TRBV9 to TRBJ2-3, with D unresolved. Germline V gives CDR1 SGDLS, CDR2 YYNGEE. Trimming removed 0 bases from V and 4 bases from J, with 12 bases in between. The CDR3 covers 15 residues. This CDR3 is CASSVDTTRADTQYF. In DNA, the CDR3 is TGTGCCAGCAGCGTAGACACTACACGCGCAGATACGCAGTATTTT.

The J gene is TRBJ2-7, the V gene TRBV6-1; D perhaps matches TRBD1 (6 bases). Germline assignment: CDR1 MNHNS and CDR2 SASEGT. The CDR3 is 13 amino acids. V lost 4 bases and J 0 bases, leaving 7 bases between the germline ends. CDR3 coding DNA: TGTGCCAGCAGTGCAGGGGCCTCCTACGAGCAGTACTTC. Translation gives CASSAGASYEQYF.

The chain uses TRBV5-1 and TRBJ2-7, with 7 bases fitting TRBD2. J lost 6 bases, V lost 0 bases, and 12 bases had no gene match. The germline CDR1 and CDR2 sequences are SGHRS and YFSETQ. CDR3 size: 16 residues. The CDR3 region has the DNA TGCGCCAGCAGCTTGGCCGTGACTAGCTGGCAGGGCGAGCAGTACTTC. Protein: CASSLAVTSWQGEQYF.

This clone came up once. A junction end diverges from the germline sequence, so it may reflect a read error. The gene calls are TRBV7-9 and TRBJ2-7, with D unclear. Per the germline V gene, CDR1 is SEHNR and CDR2 is FQNEAQ (reference sequence). The CDR3 has 12 amino acids. As DNA, the CDR3 is TGTTCCAGCAGCCAGACAACCTACGAGCAGTACTTC. Encoded protein: CSSSQTTYEQYF.

The chain couples TRBV10-3 to TRBJ2-2, with D possibly TRBD2 on 6 matching bases. V dropped 4 bases and J dropped 6 bases, with 15 bases sitting between them. Germline values: CDR1 ENHRY, CDR2 SYGVKD. This CDR3 is 15 amino acids long. As DNA, the CDR3 is TGTGCCATCAGTGTAGCTGGGGAGGTGGCCGGGGAGCTGTTTTTT. Its translation is CAISVAGEVAGELFF.

The chain recombines TRBV28 with TRBJ1-2; 8 bases agree with TRBD1. This CDR3 spans 15 amino acids. CDR1 and CDR2 from the germline V gene are MDHEN and SYDVKM. V dropped 4 bases and J dropped 3; count of bases not matched to a gene: 7. CDR3: CASSSQGASDYGYTF. The CDR3 coding sequence is TGTGCCAGCAGTTCCCAGGGGGCTTCGGACTATGGCTACACCTTC.

J is TRBJ2-1 and V is TRBV11-2; TRBD2 is a possible D gene (6 bases). CDR3 length equals 17 residues. CDR1 is SGHAT, CDR2 FQNNGV, per germline. V was trimmed by 0 bases and J by 7 bases, leaving 19 bases between them. For the CDR3, the DNA is TGTGCCAGCAGCTTAGAGTCCGGGGCGGGGATTTTGAATGAGCAGTTCTTC. Translating gives CASSLESGAGILNEQFF.

The V gene is TRBV11-2, the J gene TRBJ1-1; a possible D gene is TRBD1 (5 bases). The germline V gene has CDR1 SGHAT and CDR2 FQNNGV. The CDR3 runs 16 residues. V lost 5 bases and J lost 4, with 20 bases in between. The CDR3, as DNA: TGTGCCAGCAGCACCTCAGGTCAGGGCTTTGGCACTGAAGCTTTCTTT. It is translated as CASSTSGQGFGTEAFF.

The rearrangement uses TRBV7-9 and TRBJ2-1, with D tentatively TRBD2 (5 bases). The CDR3 spans 11 residues. V lost 3 bases and J 8 bases, leaving 5 bases between the germline ends. Germline values: CDR1 SEHNR, CDR2 FQNEAQ (reference sequence). The DNA for the CDR3 is TGTGCCAGCAGCTTTAGCGATGAGCAGTTCTTC. It is translated as CASSFSDEQFF.

This clone has a handful of counts. The rearrangement links TRBV4-3 to TRBJ1-2; the D gene is possibly TRBD1 (6 bases). CDR1 LGHNA and CDR2 YSLEER come from the germline V gene. With 0 bases removed from V and 4 bases from J, the gap between germline ends came to 15 bases. This CDR3 is 16 amino acids long. The CDR3 sequence: CASSQEAGGGGYGYTF. The CDR3 DNA reads as TGCGCCAGCAGCCAAGAGGCGGGGGGCGGGGGCTATGGCTACACCTTC.

This rearrangement joins TRBV6-6 to TRBJ1-1; 9 bases map to TRBD1. CDR3 size: 16 residues. Looked up from germline, CDR1 is MNHNY and CDR2 is SVGAGI (reference sequence). J lost 4 bases, V lost 6 bases, and 12 bases had no gene match. CDR3 protein: CASRPPLDRGGTEAFF. The CDR3 DNA follows: TGTGCCAGCAGGCCCCCCCTCGACAGGGGGGGCACTGAAGCTTTCTTT.

The rearrangement uses TRBV2 and TRBJ2-7; TRBD1 might be the D (6 bases). The V end was cut by 8 bases, the J end by 3 bases, with 17 bases between. Germline V CDR1 and CDR2: SNHLY, FYNNEI. The CDR3 totals 14 residues. The CDR3 coding sequence is TGTGCCAGCCGCACCGGGACACTCAGCTACGAGCAGTACTTC. Protein sequence: CASRTGTLSYEQYF.

CDR3 DNA sequence: TGTGCCAGCAGCTCAGGGGCCCTGGAGACCCAGTACTTC. This gives the protein CASSSGALETQYF. The genes are TRBV9 and TRBJ2-5; D is possibly TRBD1 (6 bases). CDR1 and CDR2 (germline): SGDLS, YYNGEE. CDR3 length: 13 amino acids. Trimming took 4 bases from V and 5 from J, leaving 12 bases between them. The complete variable domain, with remaining parts taken from reference TRBV9 and TRBJ2-5, reads DSGVTQTPKHLITATGQRVTLRCSPRSGDLSVYWYQQSLDQGLQFLIQYYNGEERAKGNILERFSAQQFPDLHSELNLSSLELGDSALYFCASSSGALETQYFGPGTRLLVL.

V is TRBV7-8 and J is TRBJ1-5; no clear D gene. Per germline, CDR1 SGHVS and CDR2 FQNEAQ. This CDR3 contains 15 residues. Between the trimmed V and J ends, which lost 5 bases and 5 bases, there was a span of 16 bases. For the CDR3, the DNA is TGTGCCAGCAGCCTGAGAGGGCACGGGGATCAGCCCCAGCATTTT. This sequence encodes CASSLRGHGDQPQHF.

This chain links TRBV19 with TRBJ1-1; D is unclear. The germline V and J ends were trimmed by 5 bases and 0 bases, with 7 bases remaining between them. Per the germline V gene, CDR1 is LNHDA and CDR2 is SQIVND (reference sequence). This CDR3 is 13 amino acids long. In DNA form, the CDR3 reads TGTGCCAGTAGTGGGCCATTGAACACTGAAGCTTTCTTT. This sequence encodes CASSGPLNTEAFF.

This clone has just a few counts. The rearrangement joins TRBV6-5 to TRBJ1-2, with 9 bases lining up with TRBD1. After removal of 0 bases from V and 7 bases from J, the junction contained 9 bases not matched to a gene. CDR3 size: 16 residues. Germline V gene lookup returns CDR1 MNHEY and CDR2 SVGAGI. In nucleotides, the CDR3 is TGTGCCAGCAGTTACTCTACAGGGGGCGGCCAGCGTGGCTACACCTTC. Translated: CASSYSTGGGQRGYTF.

J is TRBJ2-7 and V is TRBV7-2; weak D call: TRBD2 (5 bases). The germline CDR1 and CDR2 sequences are SGHTA and FQGNSA. CDR3 size: 14 residues. Trimming stripped 4 bases from V and 2 bases from J, with 12 bases between. This chain's CDR3 is CASSSSGTTYEQYF. The DNA for the CDR3 is TGTGCCAGCAGCTCCAGCGGAACCACCTACGAGCAGTACTTC.

This chain uses TRBV7-2 with TRBJ1-2; TRBD1 matches at 9 bases. Germline V gene lookup returns CDR1 SGHTA and CDR2 FQGNSA. The CDR3 totals 14 residues. V shed 5 bases and J 4 bases; nucleotides not matched to a gene: 5. The DNA for the CDR3 is TGTGCCAGCAGCAAGGGACAGGGCAGCTATGGCTACACCTTC. Its protein product is CASSKGQGSYGYTF.

V and J are TRBV4-3 and TRBJ2-3, with 8 bases matching TRBD2. Germline-derived CDR1 and CDR2 are LGHNA and YSLEER. With V trimmed by 1 base and J by 2 bases, 5 bases remained unmatched. The CDR3 contains 16 residues. CDR3 bases: TGCGCCAGCAGCCAAGCGATAGCGGGGACCACAGATACGCAGTATTTT. Its translation: CASSQAIAGTTDTQYF.

The chain employs TRBV11-2 and TRBJ2-1, with D hard to call. Germline CDR1 and CDR2: SGHAT and FQNNGV. Trimming took off 1 base at V and 1 base at J, with 11 bases between the two ends. The length of the CDR3 is 16 residues. The CDR3 here is CASSLALLTSYNEQFF. The CDR3 DNA follows: TGTGCCAGCAGCTTAGCGCTACTAACGTCCTACAATGAGCAGTTCTTC.

The chain combines TRBV4-3 with TRBJ2-3; TRBD2 is a possible D gene (7 bases). The germline V and J ends were trimmed by 0 bases and 5 bases, with 24 bases remaining between them. The CDR3 loop spans 19 amino acids. Germline lookup yields CDR1 LGHNA and CDR2 YSLEER. The chain's CDR3 is CASSQDAPLGGAFIDTQYF. The CDR3 region has the DNA TGCGCCAGCAGCCAAGATGCCCCCCTTGGGGGGGCCTTCATAGATACGCAGTATTTT.